The TCR beta chain under discussion was sequenced for a study of post-analysis software for immune sequencing data. General study points: The study found significantly lower normalized Chao1 diversity in multiple sclerosis patients than in controls.

TCR beta libraries were prepared from cDNA with unique molecular identifiers. TCRdb recomputed calls from the PCR reads with MiXCR, one row per CDR3 protein. The data contain roughly 570,000 distinct CDR3 sequences, about a third of them singletons. Comments on this clonotype: Its specificity is unknown.

The sequence came from a girl under 18 with multiple sclerosis. Source material: blood.

CDR3 in DNA: TGTGCCAGCTCACCTGCGGGGGCCCGCACAGATACGCAGTATTTT. This gives the protein CASSPAGARTDTQYF. V usage is TRBV18 and J usage is TRBJ2-3; maybe TRBD2 (7 bases). Deletions cut 3 bases from V and 1 base from J, with 11 bases between. CDR3 length equals 15 residues. Germline assignment: CDR1 KGHSH and CDR2 LQKENI. Full variable domain (missing parts from reference TRBV18 and TRBJ2-3): NAGVMQNPRHLVRRRGQEARLRCSPMKGHSHVYWYRQLPEEGLKFMVYLQKENIIDESGMPKERFSAEFPKEGPSILRIQQVVRGDSAAYFCASSPAGARTDTQYFGPGTRLTVL.